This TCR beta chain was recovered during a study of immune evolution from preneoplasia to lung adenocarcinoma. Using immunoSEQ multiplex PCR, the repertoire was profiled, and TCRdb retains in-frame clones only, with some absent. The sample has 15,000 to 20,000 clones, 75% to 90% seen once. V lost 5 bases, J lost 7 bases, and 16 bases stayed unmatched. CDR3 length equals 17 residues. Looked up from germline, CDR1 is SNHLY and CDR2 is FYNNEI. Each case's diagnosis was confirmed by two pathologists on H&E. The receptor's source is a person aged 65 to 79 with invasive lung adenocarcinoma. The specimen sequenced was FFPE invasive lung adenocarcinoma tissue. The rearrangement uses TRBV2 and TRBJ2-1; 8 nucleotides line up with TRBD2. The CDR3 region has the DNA TGTGCCAGCAGTCACCCGACAAGCGGGAGTCTGTGGAATGAGCAGTTCTTC. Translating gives CASSHPTSGSLWNEQFF.